This T cell receptor (beta chain) was sequenced for a study of blood T cell repertoires in COVID-19. The overall study: Collection of acute and convalescent COVID-19 samples took place in the United States, Italy and Spain. T cells, B-cell-depleted T cells, or PBMCs supplied cDNA or gDNA.

This CDR3 region has 13 residues. Germline CDR1 is ENHRY and CDR2 is SYGVKD. V was pared by 4 bases and J by 0 bases, with 7 bases between. TCRdb keeps only in-frame clones here, not all; method: immunoSEQ multiplex PCR. This table has about 490,000 clones, around 85% appearing once. The rearrangement uses TRBV10-3 and TRBJ2-7; a weak D match, TRBD2 (5 bases). The clonotype was recovered from a human donor in a cohort sampled during active COVID-19. Sequencing was carried out using peripheral blood. For the CDR3, the DNA is TGTGCCATCAGTGTTGGGAGCTCCTACGAGCAGTACTTC. It is translated as CAISVGSSYEQYF.